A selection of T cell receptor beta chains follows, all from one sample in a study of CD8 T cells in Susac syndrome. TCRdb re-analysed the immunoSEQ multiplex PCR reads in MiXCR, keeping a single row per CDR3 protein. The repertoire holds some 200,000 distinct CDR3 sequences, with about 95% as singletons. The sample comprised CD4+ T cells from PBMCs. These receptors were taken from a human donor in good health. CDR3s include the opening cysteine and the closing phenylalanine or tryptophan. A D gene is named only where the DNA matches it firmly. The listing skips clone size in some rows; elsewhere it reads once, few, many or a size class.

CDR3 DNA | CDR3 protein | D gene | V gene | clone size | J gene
TGTGCCAGCAGCCAGATCGGGACGGTCTATGGCTACACCTTC | CASSQIGTVYGYTF | NA | TRBV3-1 | NA | TRBJ1-2
TGTGCCAGCAGTCCACGGTGGGGCCAAGAGACCCAGTACTTC | CASSPRWGQETQYF | NA | TRBV27 | NA | TRBJ2-5
TGCAGTGCTAGTGGTACAGATACGCAGTATTTT | CSASGTDTQYF | NA | TRBV20-1 | few | TRBJ2-3
TGCAGTCCCGCGGGAGACCAAGAGACCCAGTACTTC | CSPAGDQETQYF | TRBD2 | TRBV20-1 | NA | TRBJ2-5
TGCAGTGCCAATCTTGGGCGGGCCACCTACGAGCAGTACTTC | CSANLGRATYEQYF | NA | TRBV20-1 | NA | TRBJ2-7
TGTGCCAGCAGCCCGAGGACTAGCGGGATACATGAGCAGTTCTTC | CASSPRTSGIHEQFF | TRBD2 | TRBV14 | NA | TRBJ2-1
TGTGCCAGCAGCCAAGATCCATGGGTTGGGCAAGAGACCCAGTACTTC | CASSQDPWVGQETQYF | NA | TRBV3-1 | NA | TRBJ2-5
TGCAGCGCCCAGGGACAGGGAAATGAGCAGTTCTTC | CSAQGQGNEQFF | TRBD1 | TRBV29-1 | once | TRBJ2-1
TGTGCCAGCAGTTCAATCTACCAGAATCAGCCCCAGCATTTT | CASSSIYQNQPQHF | NA | TRBV28 | NA | TRBJ1-5
TGTGCCTCGAGCCGGGACAGGGCTGGGGAGCTGTTTTTT | CASSRDRAGELFF | TRBD1 | TRBV30 | NA | TRBJ2-2
TGTGCCAGCTCAACGGACAGGTTTCAGTCTGGGGCCAACGTCCTGACTTTC | CASSTDRFQSGANVLTF | TRBD1 | TRBV25-1 | NA | TRBJ2-6
TGTGCCAGCAGTAGTCTAGGCGGGGTTTTATTCGGCACTGAGCAGTTCTTC | CASSSLGGVLFGTEQFF | NA | TRBV27 | NA | TRBJ2-1
TGCAGTGCTAGACCGGGACAGGGGAACACTGAAGCTTTCTTT | CSARPGQGNTEAFF | TRBD1 | TRBV20-1 | NA | TRBJ1-1
TGCGCCAGCACCTACACCATGACTAGCGGCCTTATCCAAGAGACCCAGTACTTC | CASTYTMTSGLIQETQYF | TRBD2 | TRBV5-1 | NA | TRBJ2-5
TGTGCCAGCAGTTTACCCGCAGGGAGGAAAAACATTCAGTACTTC | CASSLPAGRKNIQYF | NA | TRBV28 | NA | TRBJ2-4
TGCGCCAGCAGCGACGTACCGAGCTCCTACAATGAGCAGTTCTTC | CASSDVPSSYNEQFF | NA | TRBV5-1 | NA | TRBJ2-1
TGCAGTGCTAGAGATCCAGCGGGGAGCACAGATACGCAGTATTTT | CSARDPAGSTDTQYF | TRBD2 | TRBV20-1 | NA | TRBJ2-3